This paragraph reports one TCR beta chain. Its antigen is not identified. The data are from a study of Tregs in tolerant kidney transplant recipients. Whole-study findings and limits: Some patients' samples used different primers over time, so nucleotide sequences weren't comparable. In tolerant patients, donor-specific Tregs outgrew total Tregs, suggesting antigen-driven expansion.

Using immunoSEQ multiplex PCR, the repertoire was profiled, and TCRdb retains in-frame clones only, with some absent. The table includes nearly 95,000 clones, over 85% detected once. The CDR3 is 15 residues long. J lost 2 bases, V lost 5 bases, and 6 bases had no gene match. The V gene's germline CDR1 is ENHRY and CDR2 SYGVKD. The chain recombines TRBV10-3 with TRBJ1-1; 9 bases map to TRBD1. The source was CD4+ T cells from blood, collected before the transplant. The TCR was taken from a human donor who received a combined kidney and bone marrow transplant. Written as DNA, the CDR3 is TGTGCCATCAGTCTCATACAGGGGGCTAACACTGAAGCTTTCTTT. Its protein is CAISLIQGANTEAFF.